This T cell receptor (beta chain) appears in the sequencing data of a study of vaccination effects on CD4 cells after COVID-19 (dated 2022 in TCRdb). Context from the whole study: Post-vaccine samples across the study were collected a median of 72 days after the second dose, with a range of 14 to 241. The full study included roughly 10 COVID-19 convalescent patients and several SARS-CoV-2-naive healthy vaccine recipients. Cultures from other donors in the study were sequenced with the Oncomine TCR Beta short-read assay on an Illumina iSeq 100. SARS-CoV-2 spike-specific CD4+ TCR repertoires were compared before and after mRNA vaccination in COVID-19 convalescent patients and in infection-naive vaccine recipients.

V loses 3 bases at its end and J loses 5 bases; junction bases beyond the gene matches: 4. CDR1 and CDR2, per the germline V gene (reference sequence), are GTSNPN and SVGIG. The CDR3 runs 15 residues from the cysteine to the phenylalanine. The read is trimmed to its CDR3 DNA, 45 bases read in frame from base 1. Points the paper makes about the study in general: Limitations of the study were the small number of convalescent patients and the absence of early post-infection timepoints. Clones induced by infection and clones induced by vaccination both contracted markedly at late timepoints after vaccination, which fits with T cell responses waning over time. Among healthy vaccine recipients, nearly all vaccine-induced clones were SARS-CoV-2 mono-reactive, and only 1 of 255 was cross-reactive with common cold coronaviruses.

The method behind the library was the immunoSEQ multiplex PCR assay. DNA from the cultured and isolated CD4+ T cells underwent TCR beta CDR3 sequencing. The paper's processing steps were these. Non-productive TCR sequences were discarded, and reads were trimmed to the CDR3 region, with only CDR3s of 7 or more amino acids retained. Antigen-specific clonotypes were identified with the MANAFEST web app by comparing expansion in peptide wells against reference cultures. For clones to be considered positive, expansion at FDR<0.05 versus reference and all other wells, an odds ratio above 5, and a frequency above 0.1% in two replicate wells were required. Clonotypes significantly expanded in SARS-CoV-2 spike wells and in at least one common cold coronavirus spike condition were defined as cross-reactive. Using the stringdist R package, CDR3 similarity was measured by Levenshtein distance, and unrooted trees were constructed with ape in R 3.6.1. In its TCRdb copy, this immuneACCESS table keeps in-frame sequences only and misses some clones. Where compared with another copy, unresolved V genes explain less than half of these, and the others have no known cause. From that table come the V and J calls and clone size; the DNA was used to work out D and trimming. For this sample there are 25,000 to 30,000 clones; 75% to 90% appear just once. The ten largest clones capture 5.5% to 7.5% of the sample.

There are a few counts of this clone. The target of this receptor is not known. No much larger clonotype is one base removed from it; base qualities were not supplied. The ViraFEST assay stimulated PBMC with viral peptide pools and then used TCR sequencing to identify antigen-specific CD4+ T cell clonotypes by expansion. After 10 to 11 days of culture, CD4+ T cells were isolated with the EasySep CD4+ T cell isolation kit. Each participant received two doses of an mRNA SARS-CoV-2 vaccine, either BNT162b2 or mRNA-1273. The absence of prior SARS-CoV-2 infection in healthy vaccine recipients was confirmed by negative nucleocapsid antibodies before and after vaccination. About 2 million PBMC per well were cultured in IMDM with 5% human AB serum, roughly 10 IU/ml IL-2 and gentamicin, plus 10 ug/ml peptides. Half of the culture medium was replaced with fresh IL-2-containing medium on days 3 and 7. Unless otherwise noted, each peptide stimulation condition was cultured in triplicate wells. Using Ficoll-Paque Plus gradient centrifugation, PBMC were separated from whole blood and then either used fresh or cryopreserved at -140C. The spike proteins of SARS-CoV-2 and of the common cold coronaviruses HCoV-NL63, HCoV-OC43 and HCoV-229E were spanned by overlapping peptide pools. Genomic DNA was extracted from cultured CD4+ T cells with the QIAamp micro DNA kit.

The sequence is built from TRBV30 and TRBJ2-5, and TRBD2 matches 15 of the central bases. The sequence came from a human donor who received a COVID-19 vaccine. Some clones in this sample may be carry-over from other donors' samples. The sample here was CD4+ T cells from PBMCs cultured with SARS-CoV-2 spike peptides, taken after COVID-19 vaccination. What the cell subset or site label conveys for this sample: SARS-CoV-2 spike overlapping peptide pool stimulation. Here the CDR3 is given as CAWSGLAGGQETQYF. The DNA sequence follows: TGTGCCTGGAGCGGACTAGCGGGGGGGCAGGAGACCCAGTACTTC.